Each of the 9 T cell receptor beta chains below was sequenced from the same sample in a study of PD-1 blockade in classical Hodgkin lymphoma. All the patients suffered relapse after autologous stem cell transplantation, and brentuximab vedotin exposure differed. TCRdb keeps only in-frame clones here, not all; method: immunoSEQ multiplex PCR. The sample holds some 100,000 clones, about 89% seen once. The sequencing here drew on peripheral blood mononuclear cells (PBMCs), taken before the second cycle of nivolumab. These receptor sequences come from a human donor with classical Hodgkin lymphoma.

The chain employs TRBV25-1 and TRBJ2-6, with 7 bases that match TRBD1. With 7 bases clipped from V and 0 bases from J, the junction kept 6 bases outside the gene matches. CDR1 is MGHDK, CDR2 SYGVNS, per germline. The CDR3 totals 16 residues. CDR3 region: CASTFRGNSGANVLTF. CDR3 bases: TGTGCCAGCACTTTCAGGGGGAACTCTGGGGCCAACGTCCTGACTTTC.

In DNA form, the CDR3 reads TGTGCCAGCACCGGACAGCAGATTACCTACGAGCAGTACTTC. Its protein is CASTGQQITYEQYF. The rearrangement links TRBV25-1 to TRBJ2-7; perhaps TRBD1 as D (6 bases). Germline V lookup: CDR1 MGHDK, CDR2 SYGVNS. The length of the CDR3 is 14 residues. The ends were cut back, 7 bases at V and 2 bases at J, with 15 bases in the middle.

The CDR3 DNA sequence: TGTGCCACCAGCAGAGTCCGGGGGGGCGGGGAGCTGTTTTTT. As protein: CATSRVRGGGELFF. The rearrangement joins TRBV15 to TRBJ2-2; TRBD2 matches 8 bases. Losses at the gene ends were 1 base for V and 7 bases for J; bases not matched to a gene: 2. The CDR3 has 14 amino acids. Germline V lookup: CDR1 LNHNV, CDR2 YYDKDF (reference sequence).

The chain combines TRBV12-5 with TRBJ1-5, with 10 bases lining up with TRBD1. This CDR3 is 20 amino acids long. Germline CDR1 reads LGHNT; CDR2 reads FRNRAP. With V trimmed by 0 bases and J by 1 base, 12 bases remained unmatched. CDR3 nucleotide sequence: TGTGCTAGTGGTTTGGTACGTAGGACAGGGGGAATAGGAAGCAATCAGCCCCAGCATTTT. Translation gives CASGLVRRTGGIGSNQPQHF.

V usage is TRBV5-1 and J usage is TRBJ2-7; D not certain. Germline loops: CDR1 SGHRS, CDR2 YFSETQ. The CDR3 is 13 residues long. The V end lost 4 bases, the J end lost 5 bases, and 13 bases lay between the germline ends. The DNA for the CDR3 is TGCGCCAGCAGCACTCGGCCGGGCAACGAGCAGTACTTC. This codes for CASSTRPGNEQYF. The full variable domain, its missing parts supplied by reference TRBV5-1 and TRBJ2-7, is KAGVTQTPRYLIKTRGQQVTLSCSPISGHRSVSWYQQTPGQGLQFLFEYFSETQRNKGNFPGRFSGRQFSNSRSEMNVSTLELGDSALYLCASSTRPGNEQYFGPGTRLTVT.

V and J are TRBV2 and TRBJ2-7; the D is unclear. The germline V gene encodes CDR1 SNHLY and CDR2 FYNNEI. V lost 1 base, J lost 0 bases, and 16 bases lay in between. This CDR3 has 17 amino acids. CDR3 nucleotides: TGTGCCAGCAGTGAAGGAGTGGGCTCCGTAAACTCCTACGAGCAGTACTTC. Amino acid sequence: CASSEGVGSVNSYEQYF.

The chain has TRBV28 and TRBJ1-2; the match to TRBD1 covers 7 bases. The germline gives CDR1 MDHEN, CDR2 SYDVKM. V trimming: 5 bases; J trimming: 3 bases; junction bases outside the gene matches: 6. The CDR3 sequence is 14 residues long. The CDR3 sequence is CASSMTGRDYGYTF. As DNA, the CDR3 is TGTGCCAGCAGTATGACAGGGAGAGACTATGGCTACACCTTC.

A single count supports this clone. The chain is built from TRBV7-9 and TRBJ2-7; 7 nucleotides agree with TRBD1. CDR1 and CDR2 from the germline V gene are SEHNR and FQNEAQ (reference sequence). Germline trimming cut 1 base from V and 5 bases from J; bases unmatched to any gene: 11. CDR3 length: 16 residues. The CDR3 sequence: CASSLVIGAGGDEQYF. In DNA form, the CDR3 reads TGTGCCAGCAGCTTAGTAATTGGGGCAGGGGGTGACGAGCAGTACTTC.

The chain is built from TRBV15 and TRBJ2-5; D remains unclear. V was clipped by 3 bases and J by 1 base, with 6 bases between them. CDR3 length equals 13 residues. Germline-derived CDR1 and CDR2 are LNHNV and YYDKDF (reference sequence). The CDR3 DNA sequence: TGTGCCACCAGCAGGAACAGCCAAGAGACCCAGTACTTC. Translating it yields CATSRNSQETQYF.